This TCR beta chain was obtained from a study of cytomegalovirus exposure and HLA in healthy donors. The CDR3 length is 10 residues. Germline V gene lookup returns CDR1 MDHEN and CDR2 SYDVKM. Worth noting for this clone: In the same sample, other DNA sequences code for this CDR3.

13 Jbeta primers and 60 Vbeta primers were used for the PCR. The table came from immunoSEQ multiplex PCR; TCRdb's copy has only in-frame clones and leaves some out. In total, the table holds 55,000 to 75,000 clones. The origin of this receptor is a male donor in good health and CMV-seronegative. J is TRBJ2-5 and V is TRBV28; D is undetermined. The better agreement between TRBJ2-7 and the DNA end casts doubt on the J call. The specimen sequenced was PBMCs. CDR3: CASRRVEQYF. The CDR3 DNA sequence: TGTGCAAGCCGTCGGGTCGAGCAGTACTTC.